The 20 T cell receptor beta chains in this list originate from one sample, sequenced in a study of beta chain features in type 1 diabetes. Study observations and caveats: Within each of all four CD4+ subsets, Type 1 diabetes patients had TCRB CDR3s that were moderately but significantly shorter.

These receptors have no known antigen. Every bit of the isolated RNA underwent reverse transcription, so sequencing read expressed TCRB transcripts. TCRdb's table, derived via immunoSEQ multiplex PCR, lists solely in-frame clones and lacks some. The data contain some 360,000 clones, around a tenth of them singletons. The source material was central memory CD4+ T cells from blood. The receptor set was obtained from a man between 25 and 39 years old with type 1 diabetes.

The chain is built from TRBV18 and TRBJ2-7, with 7 nucleotides matching TRBD1. The CDR3 loop spans 16 amino acids. V was pared by 2 bases and J by 5 bases, with 12 bases of the junction left unmatched. CDR1 is KGHSH and CDR2 is LQKENI in the germline V gene. As DNA, the CDR3 is TGTGCCAGCTCACCAGATTTACAGACAGGGCAGAACGAGCAGTACTTC. This encodes CASSPDLQTGQNEQYF.

V and J are TRBV18 and TRBJ1-5; D ambiguous. Trimming stripped 1 base from V and 11 bases from J, with 15 bases between. Per germline, CDR1 KGHSH and CDR2 LQKENI. The CDR3 length is 14 residues. The chain's CDR3 is CASSPQPARPSQHF. The CDR3 nucleotides are TGTGCCAGCTCACCACAACCTGCCCGTCCGTCCCAGCATTTT. The full variable domain, its missing parts supplied by reference TRBV18 and TRBJ1-5, is NAGVMQNPRHLVRRRGQEARLRCSPMKGHSHVYWYRQLPEEGLKFMVYLQKENIIDESGMPKERFSAEFPKEGPSILRIQQVVRGDSAAYFCASSPQPARPSQHFGDGTRLSIL.

This chain uses TRBV11-2 with TRBJ2-1; D tentatively fits TRBD1 or TRBD2 (5 bases each). This CDR3 comprises 13 residues. CDR1 and CDR2 from the germline V gene are SGHAT and FQNNGV. V was trimmed by 0 bases and J by 8 bases, leaving 8 bases between them. The CDR3 region has the DNA TGTGCCAGCAGCTTAGACAGGGACGATGAGCAGTTCTTC. Translation: CASSLDRDDEQFF.

This clone was found a few times. The rearrangement links TRBV6-1 to TRBJ2-7, with a tentative D call TRBD2 (6 bases). The CDR3 extends over 15 amino acids. Germline V gene lookup returns CDR1 MNHNS and CDR2 SASEGT. With 6 bases removed from V and 3 bases from J, the gap between germline ends came to 18 bases. The CDR3 sequence is CASSKARGTVYEQYF. DNA for the CDR3: TGTGCCAGCAGCAAAGCCCGCGGGACCGTCTACGAGCAGTACTTC.

CDR3 in DNA: TGTGCCAGCAGCTCGACGGACACCCGAGTTAGCAATCAGCCCCAGCATTTT. Translating gives CASSSTDTRVSNQPQHF. The chain carries TRBV7-9 and TRBJ1-5, with D tentatively TRBD1 (5 bases). This CDR3 spans 17 amino acids. The germline CDR1 and CDR2 sequences are SEHNR and FQNEAQ (reference sequence). The V gene lost 4 bases and the J gene lost 0 bases, with 16 bases spanning the gap.

This clone was seen only a few times. The chain has TRBV29-1 and TRBJ2-5; D gene ambiguous. V was pared by 2 bases and J by 1 base, with 8 bases between. The CDR3 covers 13 residues. Germline V gene lookup returns CDR1 SQVTM and CDR2 ANQGSEA. CDR3 in amino acids: CSVERTTQETQYF. In DNA, the CDR3 is TGCAGCGTTGAACGCACTACCCAAGAGACCCAGTACTTC.

J is TRBJ2-3 and V is TRBV27, with D perhaps matching TRBD1 (6 bases). This CDR3 is 15 amino acids long. V dropped 5 bases and J dropped 9 bases, with 21 bases sitting between them. Per germline, CDR1 MNHEY and CDR2 SMNVEV (reference sequence). The CDR3 loop reads CASSPTGTPTGTQYF. The CDR3 DNA sequence: TGTGCCAGCAGTCCGACCGGGACCCCGACAGGCACGCAGTATTTT.

This clone was picked up a small number of times. This rearrangement joins TRBV19 to TRBJ2-3; D ambiguous. Trimming cost V 3 bases and J 4 bases, with 2 bases left between them. Germline loops: CDR1 LNHDA, CDR2 SQIVND (reference sequence). The CDR3 is made up of 11 amino acids. CDR3 nucleotide sequence: TGTGCCAGTAGTATGGCAGATACGCAGTATTTT. Translated: CASSMADTQYF.

The table lists this clone with a few counts. The genes are TRBV7-2 and TRBJ1-2; no definite D call. V lost 1 base, J lost 4 bases, and 10 bases lay in between. Germline CDR1 SGHTA, CDR2 FQGNSA. This CDR3 has 14 residues. CDR3 in amino acids: CASSLDGEIYGYTF. Here the CDR3 DNA reads TGTGCCAGCAGCTTAGACGGAGAAATCTATGGCTACACCTTC. Together with reference TRBV7-2 and TRBJ1-2, the CDR3 gives the full variable domain: GAGVSQSPSNKVTEKGKDVELRCDPISGHTALYWYRQSLGQGLEFLIYFQGNSAPDKSGLPSDRFSAERTGGSVSTLTIQRTQQEDSAVYLCASSLDGEIYGYTFGSGTRLTVV.

The chain joins TRBV11-2 to TRBJ2-3; tentative D call: TRBD2 (5 bases). Germline CDR1 is SGHAT and CDR2 is FQNNGV. The V end lost 4 bases, the J end lost 0 bases, and 14 bases lay between the germline ends. CDR3 size: 16 residues. CDR3 in amino acids: CASSSTTRASTDTQYF. The CDR3 DNA is TGTGCCAGCAGCTCAACGACGAGGGCTAGCACAGATACGCAGTATTTT.

In this sample, this clone turned up many times. The V and J genes are TRBV7-2 and TRBJ2-1; 9 bases are a match to TRBD2. The V segment lost 1 base and the J segment 7 bases; nucleotides outside the gene matches: 8. Germline CDR1 reads SGHTA; CDR2 reads FQGNSA. CDR3 length equals 16 residues. This CDR3 reads CASSLGGSGSTNEQFF. Written as DNA, the CDR3 is TGTGCCAGCAGCTTAGGGGGTAGCGGGAGTACGAATGAGCAGTTCTTC.

This clone was picked up a small number of times. The rearrangement uses TRBV7-2 and TRBJ2-5; 7 bases match TRBD1. The better agreement between TRBJ2-7 and the DNA end casts doubt on the J call. The CDR3 is 14 residues long. Germline CDR1 is SGHTA and CDR2 is FQGNSA. The CDR3 loop is CASSLGQGYYEQYF. The DNA for the CDR3 is TGTGCCAGCAGCTTAGGACAGGGCTACTACGAGCAGTACTTC.

This rearrangement joins TRBV27 to TRBJ2-7; 9 bases fit TRBD1. Germline CDR1 is MNHEY and CDR2 is SMNVEV (reference sequence). This CDR3 has 14 amino acids. V dropped 10 bases and J dropped 6; count of bases not matched to a gene: 13. The CDR3 loop reads CATLRDRASAEQYF. The CDR3 nucleotides are TGTGCCACCCTACGGGACAGGGCCTCCGCCGAGCAGTACTTC.

At least ten counts were recorded for this clone. The chain recombines TRBV7-2 with TRBJ1-2; TRBD1 might be the D (6 bases). This CDR3 is 13 amino acids long. In germline, CDR1 is SGHTA, CDR2 FQGNSA. Deletions cut 5 bases from V and 4 bases from J, with 11 bases between. The CDR3 loop is CASSPMDSYGYTF. The CDR3 coding sequence is TGTGCCAGCAGCCCAATGGACAGCTATGGCTACACCTTC.

This clone occurred many times. The gene calls are TRBV14 and TRBJ2-6; D is unresolved. The CDR3 loop spans 15 amino acids. V lost 4 bases, J lost 0 bases, and 7 bases lay in between. Germline V gene lookup returns CDR1 SGHDN and CDR2 FVKESK. CDR3 protein: CASSPDNSGANVLTF. The CDR3 DNA sequence: TGTGCCAGCAGCCCCGACAACTCTGGGGCCAACGTCCTGACTTTC.

This clone was counted between two and nine times. This chain uses TRBV7-2 with TRBJ2-7, with D perhaps TRBD1 (6 bases). This CDR3 comprises 15 residues. V was cut by 2 bases and J by 2 bases, with 13 bases left in between. The germline gives CDR1 SGHTA, CDR2 FQGNSA. DNA of the CDR3: TGTGCCAGCAGCTTAACTGGCAGGGGAGCCTACGAGCAGTACTTC. This encodes CASSLTGRGAYEQYF.

As concerns this clone: Additional DNA sequences in this sample encode the identical CDR3. The J gene is TRBJ1-5, the V gene TRBV7-2; D gene uncertain. Trimming pared 1 base from V and 4 bases from J, leaving 5 bases between. The germline CDR1 and CDR2 sequences are SGHTA and FQGNSA. This CDR3 is built from 13 residues. CDR3 protein: CASSLDRNQPQHF. As DNA, the CDR3 is TGTGCCAGCAGCTTAGACAGAAATCAGCCCCAGCATTTT.

There are a few counts of this clone. This may come from a read error, since a much larger clone is one base off. The gene calls are TRBV7-3 and TRBJ2-1; TRBD2 aligns across 11 bases. Germline loops: CDR1 SGHTA, CDR2 FQGTGA. The CDR3 spans 15 residues. CDR3 loop: CASSQEPSGRNEQFF. CDR3 coding DNA: TGCGCCAGCAGCCAAGAGCCTAGCGGGAGGAATGAGCAGTTCTTC.

For the CDR3, the DNA is TGTGCCAGCAGCTTAGGTGGCCGCCGAGCTTTCTTT. Translating it yields CASSLGGRRAFF. V gene TRBV7-9 combines with J gene TRBJ1-1; D gene uncertain. This CDR3 has 12 residues. Trimming took off 1 base at V and 10 bases at J, with 10 bases between the two ends. Germline V gene sequence: CDR1 SEHNR, CDR2 FQNEAQ (reference sequence).

The sample holds many counts of this clone. The genes are TRBV9 and TRBJ2-1; D gene unclear. The germline V and J ends were trimmed by 0 bases and 5 bases, with 18 bases remaining between them. The germline CDR1 and CDR2 sequences are SGDLS and YYNGEE. The CDR3 has 17 amino acids. The CDR3: CASSVAKGRVQDNEQFF. CDR3 sequence (DNA): TGTGCCAGCAGCGTAGCTAAAGGGCGCGTCCAGGACAATGAGCAGTTCTTC.